This is a list of T cell receptor beta chains from one sample in a study of cytomegalovirus exposure and HLA in healthy donors. Assay: immunoSEQ multiplex PCR; the TCRdb copy retains only in-frame clones and omits some. Found here are about 52,000 clones, around three fifths of them singletons; the top ten hold 10% to 15%. Material for sequencing was PBMCs. These receptor sequences come from a human donor in good health. The CDR3 runs from the conserved cysteine through the conserved F or W. Each record gives: clone size, V gene, D gene, CDR3 length, J gene, CDR3 DNA, CDR3 protein. A D gene is named only where the DNA matches it firmly. Rows may omit the clone size; those that give it use once, few, many or a size class.

abundance: NA
v_gene: TRBV30
d_gene: NA
len: 13
j_gene: TRBJ1-6
CDR3nt: TGTGCCTGGAGAGGACAGACAAATTCACCCCTCCACTTT
CDR3aa: CAWRGQTNSPLHF

abundance: NA
v_gene: TRBV5-1
d_gene: TRBD1
len: 16
j_gene: TRBJ1-1
CDR3nt: TGCGCCAGCAGCTCCGCCGGGACAGACTTGAACACTGAAGCTTTCTTT
CDR3aa: CASSSAGTDLNTEAFF

abundance: NA
v_gene: TRBV10-3
d_gene: TRBD1
len: 13
j_gene: TRBJ1-1
CDR3nt: TGTGCCATCCGACAGGGGCCGGACACTGAAGCTTTCTTT
CDR3aa: CAIRQGPDTEAFF

abundance: NA
v_gene: TRBV10-3
d_gene: NA
len: 18
j_gene: TRBJ1-1
CDR3nt: TGTGCCATCAGTGGCCCCCGGGCAGGAAAGAAGAGGGCCACTGAAGCTTTCTTT
CDR3aa: CAISGPRAGKKRATEAFF

abundance: NA
v_gene: TRBV5-1
d_gene: TRBD2
len: 15
j_gene: TRBJ2-7
CDR3nt: TGCGCCAGCAGCCCCGTTGGGGGGGGATCCTACGAGCAGTACTTC
CDR3aa: CASSPVGGGSYEQYF

abundance: once
v_gene: TRBV2
d_gene: NA
len: 14
j_gene: TRBJ2-7
CDR3nt: TGTGCAACCAGGGTGGAGGGGAGAAGCTACGAGCAGTACTTC
CDR3aa: CATRVEGRSYEQYF

abundance: NA
v_gene: TRBV6-5
d_gene: TRBD1
len: 15
j_gene: TRBJ1-6
CDR3nt: TGTGCCAGCAGTTACTCGGAGACAGGGCAGTCACCCCTCCACTTT
CDR3aa: CASSYSETGQSPLHF

abundance: few
v_gene: TRBV6-5
d_gene: TRBD2
len: 15
j_gene: TRBJ2-3
CDR3nt: TGTGCCAGCAGTTACTCTAGCGGGGGGATAGATACGCAGTATTTT
CDR3aa: CASSYSSGGIDTQYF

abundance: NA
v_gene: TRBV4-1
d_gene: NA
len: 14
j_gene: TRBJ1-5
CDR3nt: TGCGCCAGCAGCCTCTCTCATGGGGGGCAGCCCCAGCATTTT
CDR3aa: CASSLSHGGQPQHF

abundance: NA
v_gene: TRBV27
d_gene: NA
len: 12
j_gene: TRBJ2-7
CDR3nt: TGTGCCAGCAGTTATAGGGGGGGGGAGCAGTACTTC
CDR3aa: CASSYRGGEQYF

abundance: NA
v_gene: TRBV18
d_gene: TRBD1
len: 13
j_gene: TRBJ1-2
CDR3nt: TGTGCCAGCTCACCGGACAGGGACTATGGCTACACCTTC
CDR3aa: CASSPDRDYGYTF

abundance: NA
v_gene: TRBV18
d_gene: TRBD2
len: 16
j_gene: TRBJ2-3
CDR3nt: TGTGCCAGCTCACCACCCATAGCGGGGGATACAGATACGCAGTATTTT
CDR3aa: CASSPPIAGDTDTQYF

abundance: NA
v_gene: TRBV19
d_gene: TRBD1
len: 14
j_gene: TRBJ1-5
CDR3nt: TGTGCCAGTAGTGGGACAGGGGGCAATCAGCCCCAGCATTTT
CDR3aa: CASSGTGGNQPQHF

abundance: NA
v_gene: TRBV7-2
d_gene: NA
len: 14
j_gene: TRBJ2-1
CDR3nt: TGTGCCAGCAGCTTACCAGCGTACTACAATGAGCAGTTCTTC
CDR3aa: CASSLPAYYNEQFF

abundance: NA
v_gene: TRBV10-3
d_gene: NA
len: 14
j_gene: TRBJ1-1
CDR3nt: TGTGCCATCAGTGGTTACGGGTTTAGAACTGAAGCTTTCTTT
CDR3aa: CAISGYGFRTEAFF

abundance: NA
v_gene: TRBV7-2
d_gene: TRBD1
len: 15
j_gene: TRBJ1-5
CDR3nt: TGTGCCAGCAGCCCAGACAGGGTCGCCGGTCAGCCCCAGCATTTT
CDR3aa: CASSPDRVAGQPQHF

abundance: few
v_gene: TRBV6-5
d_gene: TRBD1
len: 14
j_gene: TRBJ1-5
CDR3nt: TGTGCCAGCCGCGGGACAGGGTGGAGTCAGCCCCAGCATTTT
CDR3aa: CASRGTGWSQPQHF

abundance: NA
v_gene: TRBV7-9
d_gene: TRBD1
len: 13
j_gene: TRBJ2-7
CDR3nt: TGTGCCAGCAGCTTGGGACAGGTTAAGGAGCAGTACTTC
CDR3aa: CASSLGQVKEQYF

abundance: few
v_gene: TRBV6-5
d_gene: TRBD2
len: 15
j_gene: TRBJ2-1
CDR3nt: TGTGCCAGCAACTTAGCGGGGGGGCCTCAGAATGAGCAGTTCTTC
CDR3aa: CASNLAGGPQNEQFF

abundance: NA
v_gene: TRBV4-2
d_gene: TRBD2
len: 14
j_gene: TRBJ2-3
CDR3nt: TGTGCCAGCAGCCAAGATGGGCCGGGAGGTACGCAGTATTTT
CDR3aa: CASSQDGPGGTQYF

abundance: NA
v_gene: TRBV6-1
d_gene: NA
len: 14
j_gene: TRBJ1-2
CDR3nt: TGTGCCAGCAGTGAGGCGGGGATAGCCTATGGCTACACCTTC
CDR3aa: CASSEAGIAYGYTF

abundance: NA
v_gene: TRBV6-5
d_gene: NA
len: 15
j_gene: TRBJ1-3
CDR3nt: TGTGCCAGCAGTTACTCGAAAGGGGTCGGAAACACCATATATTTT
CDR3aa: CASSYSKGVGNTIYF

abundance: NA
v_gene: TRBV27
d_gene: TRBD2
len: 15
j_gene: TRBJ2-2
CDR3nt: TGTGCCAGCAGTTTACAGCGGGAGAACACCGGGGAGCTGTTTTTT
CDR3aa: CASSLQRENTGELFF

abundance: NA
v_gene: TRBV6-1
d_gene: NA
len: 15
j_gene: TRBJ1-5
CDR3nt: TGTGCCAGCAGTGAATGGGGCGATCAAGATCAGCCCCAGCATTTT
CDR3aa: CASSEWGDQDQPQHF

abundance: NA
v_gene: TRBV6-6
d_gene: TRBD1
len: 12
j_gene: TRBJ2-7
CDR3nt: TGTGCCAGCGAGACAGGGGGGTACGAGCAGTACTTC
CDR3aa: CASETGGYEQYF

abundance: NA
v_gene: TRBV9
d_gene: TRBD2
len: 15
j_gene: TRBJ2-7
CDR3nt: TGTGCCAGCAGCGTAGGTAGCGGGAGGACCTACGAGCAGTACTTC
CDR3aa: CASSVGSGRTYEQYF

abundance: NA
v_gene: TRBV2
d_gene: NA
len: 17
j_gene: TRBJ1-5
CDR3nt: TGTGCCAGCAGTGCCCCCAGGGGAGACGAGGGCAATCAGCCCCAGCATTTT
CDR3aa: CASSAPRGDEGNQPQHF

abundance: NA
v_gene: TRBV30
d_gene: NA
len: 12
j_gene: TRBJ2-3
CDR3nt: TGTGCCTGGAGCGCGGGACTGAATACGCAGTATTTT
CDR3aa: CAWSAGLNTQYF

abundance: once
v_gene: TRBV5-8
d_gene: NA
len: 14
j_gene: TRBJ1-1
CDR3nt: TGTGCCAGCAGTCCGGGGGAAATTTTCACTGAAGCTTTCTTT
CDR3aa: CASSPGEIFTEAFF

abundance: NA
v_gene: TRBV6-5
d_gene: TRBD1
len: 15
j_gene: TRBJ1-6
CDR3nt: TGTGCCAGCAGGCGACCGGGACAGGGGAATTCACCCCTCCACTTT
CDR3aa: CASRRPGQGNSPLHF

abundance: NA
v_gene: TRBV6-6
d_gene: NA
len: 15
j_gene: TRBJ2-1
CDR3nt: TGTGCCAGCACCTTAGCTACCCTCTCCTACAATGAGCAGTTCTTC
CDR3aa: CASTLATLSYNEQFF

abundance: NA
v_gene: TRBV9
d_gene: NA
len: 14
j_gene: TRBJ2-1
CDR3nt: TGTGCCAGCAGCTCCCGACTTGGGTCTCGTGAGCAGTTCTTC
CDR3aa: CASSSRLGSREQFF

abundance: NA
v_gene: TRBV5-1
d_gene: NA
len: 16
j_gene: TRBJ2-7
CDR3nt: TGCGCCAGCAGCTTGGGGGGCAGGGGAAAACTCTACGAGCAGTACTTC
CDR3aa: CASSLGGRGKLYEQYF

abundance: NA
v_gene: TRBV10-3
d_gene: NA
len: 14
j_gene: TRBJ1-2
CDR3nt: TGTGCCATCAGTGCCTCTCAAGGATCGGGTGGCTACACCTTC
CDR3aa: CAISASQGSGGYTF

abundance: NA
v_gene: TRBV27
d_gene: NA
len: 16
j_gene: TRBJ1-6
CDR3nt: TGTGCCAGCAGTTTACTCGGGGAACGGGGTAATTCACCCCTCCACTTT
CDR3aa: CASSLLGERGNSPLHF

abundance: NA
v_gene: TRBV19
d_gene: NA
len: 18
j_gene: TRBJ1-5
CDR3nt: TGTGCCAGTAGGGCACCCCCCGGAGTCAGGGGATTATATCAGCCCCAGCATTTT
CDR3aa: CASRAPPGVRGLYQPQHF

abundance: NA
v_gene: TRBV28
d_gene: NA
len: 14
j_gene: TRBJ1-2
CDR3nt: TGTGCCAGCAGTTTAGGGAGTCAGGTCTATGGCTACACCTTC
CDR3aa: CASSLGSQVYGYTF

abundance: NA
v_gene: TRBV27
d_gene: TRBD1
len: 16
j_gene: TRBJ2-7
CDR3nt: TGTGCCAGCAGTTCCCTACGGTCGACAGGGGGTGGCGAGCAGTACTTC
CDR3aa: CASSSLRSTGGGEQYF

abundance: few
v_gene: TRBV18
d_gene: TRBD2
len: 15
j_gene: TRBJ2-7
CDR3nt: TGTGCCAGCTCACTGGGACTAGCAGAAGGGGGCGAGCAGTACTTC
CDR3aa: CASSLGLAEGGEQYF

abundance: NA
v_gene: TRBV4-1
d_gene: TRBD2
len: 16
j_gene: TRBJ2-2
CDR3nt: TGCGCCAGCAGGGACGAGCGGGGTCAAAACACCGGGGAGCTGTTTTTT
CDR3aa: CASRDERGQNTGELFF

abundance: NA
v_gene: TRBV14
d_gene: TRBD1
len: 15
j_gene: TRBJ1-2
CDR3nt: TGTGCCAGCAGCCGGGACAGGGTGAAGAACTATGGCTACACCTTC
CDR3aa: CASSRDRVKNYGYTF

abundance: NA
v_gene: TRBV6-6
d_gene: NA
len: 15
j_gene: TRBJ1-1
CDR3nt: TGTGCCAGCAGGGAACATTCCGGACGGGAAACTGAAGCTTTCTTT
CDR3aa: CASREHSGRETEAFF

abundance: NA
v_gene: TRBV10-2
d_gene: NA
len: 14
j_gene: TRBJ1-3
CDR3nt: TGCGCCAGCAGCGAACAGGGCTCTGGAAACACCATATATTTT
CDR3aa: CASSEQGSGNTIYF

abundance: NA
v_gene: TRBV27
d_gene: NA
len: 18
j_gene: TRBJ2-3
CDR3nt: TGTGCCAGCAGTTTAAGGAGTACTAGCAGGGTAGGAACAGATACGCAGTATTTT
CDR3aa: CASSLRSTSRVGTDTQYF

abundance: NA
v_gene: TRBV18
d_gene: TRBD2
len: 19
j_gene: TRBJ2-4
CDR3nt: TGTGCCAGCTCACTTCCGGGACTAGCGGGGGGGCAGGCCAAAAACATTCAGTACTTC
CDR3aa: CASSLPGLAGGQAKNIQYF

abundance: NA
v_gene: TRBV7-3
d_gene: TRBD2
len: 17
j_gene: TRBJ2-7
CDR3nt: TGTGCCAGCAGCTTAGCTGGTAGTAGCGGGGGAACCTACGAGCAGTACTTC
CDR3aa: CASSLAGSSGGTYEQYF

abundance: NA
v_gene: TRBV6-5
d_gene: TRBD1
len: 14
j_gene: TRBJ1-2
CDR3nt: TGTGCCAGCAGCCGGACAGGGAGTTTGGCTGGCTACACCTTC
CDR3aa: CASSRTGSLAGYTF

abundance: few
v_gene: TRBV6-5
d_gene: NA
len: 12
j_gene: TRBJ1-1
CDR3nt: TGTGCCAGCAGTACACAGGGTCGTGAAGCTTTCTTT
CDR3aa: CASSTQGREAFF

abundance: NA
v_gene: TRBV12-5
d_gene: TRBD1
len: 15
j_gene: TRBJ2-3
CDR3nt: TGTGCTAGTGGTTCGGGACAGGGGGTTTTGGATACGCAGTATTTT
CDR3aa: CASGSGQGVLDTQYF

abundance: NA
v_gene: TRBV7-2
d_gene: NA
len: 14
j_gene: TRBJ1-3
CDR3nt: TGTGCCAGCAGCTTAGGCCGCCAAGCAAACACCATATATTTT
CDR3aa: CASSLGRQANTIYF

abundance: NA
v_gene: TRBV15
d_gene: TRBD2
len: 16
j_gene: TRBJ2-5
CDR3nt: TGTGCCACCAGGGAACGACTAGCGGGGGGATTGGAGACCCAGTACTTC
CDR3aa: CATRERLAGGLETQYF

abundance: NA
v_gene: TRBV5-1
d_gene: TRBD2
len: 16
j_gene: TRBJ2-5
CDR3nt: TGCGCCAGCAGCTTGCTTAGCGGGGGGGGACAAGAGACCCAGTACTTC
CDR3aa: CASSLLSGGGQETQYF

abundance: NA
v_gene: TRBV6-1
d_gene: TRBD1
len: 15
j_gene: TRBJ1-4
CDR3nt: TGTGCCAGCAGTGACCCGACAGGGGTCGGAGAAAAACTGTTTTTT
CDR3aa: CASSDPTGVGEKLFF